This is a list of T cell receptor beta chains from one sample in a study of blood T cells in healthy people across ages. One entry per CDR3 protein results from TCRdb running MiXCR on the 5' RACE reads. The sample contains 1.5 million to 2 million distinct CDR3 sequences, under 30% of which appear only once. The sample comprised blood. The source of these receptors is a woman in her thirties in good health. CDR3s include the opening cysteine and the closing phenylalanine or tryptophan. D genes are given only for firm matches. Size values are once, few and many counts, or a class for expanded clones, and some rows have none.

d_gene,abundance,j_gene,v_gene,len,CDR3aa,CDR3nt
.,.,TRBJ2-7,TRBV29-1,11,CIGKFGYEQYF,TGCATCGGGAAGTTCGGGTACGAGCAGTACTTC
.,many,TRBJ2-3,TRBV9,13,CASSVLEADTQYF,TGTGCCAGCAGCGTACTGGAAGCAGATACGCAGTATTTT
.,few,TRBJ2-2,TRBV2,13,CAGSELPTGELFF,TGTGCCGGCAGTGAGTTGCCTACCGGGGAGCTGTTTTTT
TRBD2,few,TRBJ2-7,TRBV5-1,15,CASSSGLAGSIEQYF,TGCGCCAGCAGCTCGGGACTAGCGGGATCCATCGAGCAGTACTTC
TRBD2,few,TRBJ2-7,TRBV7-9,18,CASSSSGRTSGTTYEQYF,TGTGCCAGCAGCTCATCTGGGAGGACTAGCGGGACAACCTACGAGCAGTACTTC
TRBD1,many,TRBJ2-7,TRBV19,15,CASSVGTGEIYEQYF,TGTGCCAGTAGTGTCGGGACAGGGGAGATCTACGAGCAGTACTTC
TRBD1,.,TRBJ2-5,TRBV7-9,15,CASQRVLQGRETQYF,TGTGCCAGCCAGAGGGTATTACAGGGGAGAGAGACCCAGTACTTC
TRBD1,.,TRBJ2-3,TRBV2,15,CASRLRDRGSDTQYF,TGTGCCAGCAGACTTAGGGACAGGGGGTCAGATACGCAGTATTTT
TRBD1,.,TRBJ1-2,TRBV20-1,15,CSAPDTGGSNYGYTF,TGCAGTGCACCCGACACAGGGGGTTCTAACTATGGCTACACCTTC
.,few,TRBJ2-1,TRBV14,14,CASSQARGANEQFF,TGTGCCAGCAGCCAAGCCAGGGGGGCGAATGAGCAGTTCTTC
.,.,TRBJ2-7,TRBV5-1,17,CASSLTGGGGRLYEQYF,TGCGCCAGCAGCTTGACGGGGGGCGGAGGGCGCCTCTATGAGCAGTACTTC
.,many,TRBJ2-5,TRBV14,13,CASSQDEGVEQYF,TGTGCCAGCAGCCAAGATGAGGGGGTAGAGCAGTACTTC
TRBD1,.,TRBJ1-1,TRBV12-3/TRBV12-4,15,CASSPDRGELTEAFF,TGTGCCAGCAGTCCAGACAGGGGGGAATTGACTGAAGCTTTCTTT
TRBD1,.,TRBJ2-5,TRBV6-6,17,CASSPMTGTDNQETQYF,TGTGCCAGCAGCCCCATGACCGGGACAGACAACCAAGAGACCCAGTACTTC
TRBD1,few,TRBJ2-3,TRBV7-9,15,CASSSGTGLTDTQYF,TGTGCCAGCAGCTCCGGGACAGGACTAACAGATACGCAGTATTTT
.,few,TRBJ2-5,TRBV12-3/TRBV12-4,14,CASTPRAPRETQYF,TGTGCCAGCACACCCCGGGCCCCGAGGGAGACCCAGTACTTC
.,.,TRBJ2-3,TRBV7-3,14,CASSLDPQGDTQYF,TGTGCCAGCAGCTTGGACCCACAGGGAGATACGCAGTATTTT
.,few,TRBJ2-3,TRBV5-1,13,CASSLEARDTQYF,TGCGCCAGCAGCTTGGAGGCTAGGGATACGCAGTATTTT
TRBD2,few,TRBJ2-7,TRBV9,14,CANSAEGGKHEQYF,TGTGCCAACAGCGCCGAGGGAGGGAAGCACGAGCAGTACTTC
TRBD1,.,TRBJ2-1,TRBV7-2,15,CASSPRDRGADEQFF,TGTGCCAGCAGCCCAAGGGACAGGGGCGCGGATGAGCAGTTCTTC
TRBD1,.,TRBJ1-1,TRBV29-1,14,CSVWDRGRGTEAFF,TGCAGCGTCTGGGACAGGGGGCGAGGGACTGAAGCTTTCTTT
.,few,TRBJ2-5,TRBV5-1,15,CASSSSGHEGETQYF,TGCGCCAGCAGCTCTTCGGGACACGAAGGGGAGACCCAGTACTTC
.,many,TRBJ2-7,TRBV2,12,CASTAGGYEQYF,TGTGCCAGCACCGCTGGGGGCTACGAGCAGTACTTC
TRBD2,many,TRBJ2-1,TRBV20-1,15,CSADPGLAAYNEQFF,TGCAGTGCGGACCCGGGACTAGCGGCATACAATGAGCAGTTCTTC
TRBD2,few,TRBJ2-1,TRBV14,16,CASSQVAGVLDNEQFF,TGTGCCAGCAGCCAAGTTGCGGGAGTTCTGGACAATGAGCAGTTCTTC
TRBD2,many,TRBJ2-7,TRBV6-5,15,CASSLRLARSYEQYF,TGTGCCAGCAGCCTCAGACTAGCCCGCTCCTACGAGCAGTACTTC
TRBD1,few,TRBJ1-5,TRBV12-3/TRBV12-4,15,CASSPPGQGNQPQHF,TGTGCCAGCAGTCCGCCGGGACAGGGGAATCAGCCCCAGCATTTT
.,.,TRBJ2-5,TRBV13,15,CASSVSLGLEETQYF,TGTGCCAGCAGCGTCTCTTTGGGGCTAGAAGAGACCCAGTACTTC
TRBD1,many,TRBJ2-7,TRBV7-9,14,CASSSTTGGYEQYF,TGTGCCAGCAGCTCTACGACAGGGGGCTACGAGCAGTACTTC
.,.,TRBJ1-1,TRBV20-1,13,CSARQRPNTEAFF,TGCAGTGCTAGACAGAGACCGAACACTGAAGCTTTCTTT
.,once,TRBJ1-1,TRBV18,16,CASSPSRRGALNEAFF,TGTGCCAGCTCACCATCTAGACGGGGGGCGTTGAATGAAGCTTTCTTT